This T cell receptor (beta chain) was sequenced during a study of blood T cell repertoires in COVID-19. About the research overall: The samples span acute and convalescent COVID-19 from the United States, Italy and Spain. Sample material is recorded as cDNA or gDNA derived from T cells, B-cell-depleted T cells, or PBMCs.

Authors' methods: Estimation of nucleated cell counts was performed using reference gene primer amplification. Data came from immunoSEQ multiplex PCR; TCRdb stores just in-frame clones and leaves some out. Clone size and the V and J calls come from that table; the DNA yielded D and trimming. The sample has about 120,000 clones, 70% to 85% seen once. Germline V lookup: CDR1 LGHNA, CDR2 YNFKEQ. The CDR3 has 15 residues. Trimming pared 0 bases from V and 6 bases from J, leaving 9 bases between. This clone was seen a few times. The material sequenced was peripheral blood. The chain couples TRBV4-2 to TRBJ1-6; TRBD1 is a possible D gene (6 bases). This receptor was obtained from a man between 65 and 85 years old with active or convalescent COVID-19. The CDR3 is CASSQDSRGNSPLHF. The CDR3 DNA reads as TGTGCCAGCAGCCAAGACTCCAGGGGTAATTCACCCCTCCACTTT.